The rows below give T cell receptor beta chains drawn from one sample of a study of T-cell reconstitution after alpha-beta-depleted transplantation in children. TCRdb reanalysed the PCR reads using MiXCR and keeps one entry per CDR3 protein. This table holds 490,000 or so distinct CDR3 sequences, roughly an eighth found once. Sequenced material: PBMCs from the stem cell graft donor, taken from the stem cell graft. Receptor source: a human donor who donated a stem cell graft to a child with combined immunodeficiency. CDR3s include the opening cysteine and the closing phenylalanine or tryptophan. Fields, in order: D gene, V gene, clone size, J gene, CDR3 length, CDR3 protein, CDR3 DNA. D genes are given only for firm matches. Some rows mark clone size as missing; the rest say once, few, many or name a class of expanded clone.

>NA|TRBV12-3/TRBV12-4|many|TRBJ2-1|13
CASRKLGSGEQFF
TGTGCCAGCAGGAAGTTAGGCTCTGGTGAGCAGTTCTTC
>TRBD2|TRBV12-3/TRBV12-4|few|TRBJ2-1|17
CASTRTSGRYGVGEQFF
TGTGCCAGCACTCGGACTAGCGGGAGGTACGGCGTTGGTGAGCAGTTCTTC
>NA|TRBV11-2|once|TRBJ2-1|15
CASSLAGMPGNEQFF
TGTGCCAGCAGCTTAGCCGGGATGCCGGGCAATGAGCAGTTCTTC
>NA|TRBV4-3|few|TRBJ2-3|14
CASSQGGWTDTQYF
TGCGCCAGCAGCCAGGGCGGGTGGACAGATACGCAGTATTTT
>NA|TRBV9|few|TRBJ1-4|15
CASSPQGTTNEKLFF
TGTGCCAGCAGCCCACAGGGTACAACTAATGAAAAACTGTTTTTT
>TRBD2|TRBV5-1|NA|TRBJ2-7|15
CASSLNGGSLDEQYF
TGCGCCAGCAGCTTGAACGGCGGGAGCTTGGACGAGCAGTACTTC
>TRBD1|TRBV10-2|many|TRBJ1-1|14
CASSGGTGNTEAFF
TGCGCCAGCAGTGGTGGGACAGGGAACACTGAAGCTTTCTTT
>NA|TRBV7-9|few|TRBJ1-2|17
CASSPSGSKVFNYGYTF
TGTGCCAGCAGCCCCTCGGGCTCCAAAGTCTTTAACTATGGCTACACCTTC
>NA|TRBV29-1|few|TRBJ1-1|12
CSALDAYTEAFF
TGCAGCGCCCTGGACGCTTACACTGAAGCTTTCTTT
>NA|TRBV12-3/TRBV12-4|many|TRBJ2-1|14
CASSRTGSYNEQFF
TGTGCCAGCAGTCGGACGGGCTCCTACAATGAGCAGTTCTTC
>NA|TRBV9|NA|TRBJ2-3|13
CASSPRITDTQYF
TGTGCCAGCAGCCCCCGAATCACAGATACGCAGTATTTT
>NA|TRBV27|few|TRBJ2-3|16
CASSLGRGIGADTQYF
TGTGCCAGCAGTTTGGGCCGGGGGATTGGTGCAGATACGCAGTATTTT
>TRBD1|TRBV15|NA|TRBJ2-5|15
CATSAGQGASETQYF
TGTGCCACCAGCGCCGGACAGGGGGCTTCAGAGACCCAGTACTTC
>TRBD1|TRBV28|few|TRBJ2-3|17
CATLPWGDRGRTDTQYF
TGTGCCACCTTACCATGGGGGGACAGGGGAAGAACAGATACGCAGTATTTT